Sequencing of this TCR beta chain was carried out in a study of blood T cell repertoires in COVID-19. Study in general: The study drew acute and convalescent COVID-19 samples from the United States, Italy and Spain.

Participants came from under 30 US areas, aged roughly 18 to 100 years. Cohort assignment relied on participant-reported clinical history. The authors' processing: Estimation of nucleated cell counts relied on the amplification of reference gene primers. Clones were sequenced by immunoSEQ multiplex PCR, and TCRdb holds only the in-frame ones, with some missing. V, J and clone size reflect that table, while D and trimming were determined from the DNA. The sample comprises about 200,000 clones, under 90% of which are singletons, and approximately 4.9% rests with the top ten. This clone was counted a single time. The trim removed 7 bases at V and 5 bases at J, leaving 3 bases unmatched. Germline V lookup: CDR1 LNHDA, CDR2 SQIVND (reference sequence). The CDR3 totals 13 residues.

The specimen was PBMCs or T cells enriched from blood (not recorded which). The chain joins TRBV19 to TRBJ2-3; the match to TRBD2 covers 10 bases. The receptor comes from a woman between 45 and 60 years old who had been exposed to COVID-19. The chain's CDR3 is CASNKRGGDTQYF. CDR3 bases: TGTGCCAGTAACAAGCGGGGGGGAGATACGCAGTATTTT.